What follows are 12 T cell receptor beta chains derived from one specimen sequenced in a study of long-term antiretroviral therapy in people with HIV. Samples were assayed with immunoSEQ v3.0 at survey level. TCRdb's copy holds only in-frame clones and misses some; the assay was immunoSEQ multiplex PCR. The table lists over 30,000 clones, 97% of them singletons. Sample: unsorted PBMCs, taken 7.6 years after starting antiretroviral therapy. Receptor source: a man aged 25-40 years with HIV.

This chain links TRBV4-1 with TRBJ2-7; 8 nucleotides align to TRBD1. Looked up from germline, CDR1 is MGHRA and CDR2 is YSYEKL. Losses at the gene ends were 3 bases for V and 5 bases for J; bases not matched to a gene: 12. The CDR3 is made up of 16 amino acids. Here the CDR3 DNA reads TGCGCCAGCAGCCAGCTGACAGGGGCATCGTCGGACGAGCAGTACTTC. Translated, it gives CASSQLTGASSDEQYF.

The chain uses TRBV9 and TRBJ1-1; 7 bases map to TRBD1. Per germline, CDR1 SGDLS and CDR2 YYNGEE. V dropped 3 bases and J dropped 6; count of bases not matched to a gene: 14. The CDR3 loop spans 16 amino acids. In DNA, the CDR3 is TGTGCCAGCAGCGCAACAGGGGCAGTTGGTCTGTCTGAAGCTTTCTTT. Protein sequence: CASSATGAVGLSEAFF.

This chain connects TRBV19 to TRBJ1-1; D is unresolved. The CDR3 runs 13 residues. Germline CDR1 is LNHDA and CDR2 is SQIVND (reference sequence). V lost 0 bases to trimming and J lost 11 bases, with 13 bases between them. CDR3 nucleotides: TGTGCCAGTAGTATAGACGCCGGCCCGGCGGCTTTCTTT. As protein: CASSIDAGPAAFF. The full variable domain, completed using reference TRBV19 and TRBJ1-1, is DGGITQSPKYLFRKEGQNVTLSCEQNLNHDAMYWYRQDPGQGLRLIYYSQIVNDFQKGDIAEGYSVSREKKESFPLTVTSAQKNPTAFYLCASSIDAGPAAFFGQGTRLTVV.

The chain carries TRBV7-2 and TRBJ1-4, with a possible D match to TRBD1 (6 bases). V lost 1 base and J 7 bases, leaving 16 bases between the germline ends. The CDR3 has 16 residues. CDR1 and CDR2 from the germline V gene are SGHTA and FQGNSA. The DNA of the CDR3 is TGTGCCAGCAGCTTAGGGCTTGGGACAAGGACTGAAAAACTGTTTTTT. This gives the protein CASSLGLGTRTEKLFF.

The V and J genes are TRBV6-5 and TRBJ2-3; TRBD1 aligns across 8 bases. The CDR3 is made up of 14 amino acids. Germline CDR1 reads MNHEY; CDR2 reads SVGAGI. V gave up 4 bases and J gave up 5 bases; unmatched junction bases: 5. The CDR3 nucleotides read TGTGCCAGCAGTTGGACAGGGCAAGGAGATACGCAGTATTTT. Amino acids: CASSWTGQGDTQYF.

The chain links TRBV7-8 to TRBJ2-1; 7 bases fit TRBD1. Germline lookup yields CDR1 SGHVS and CDR2 FQNEAQ. CDR3 length: 15 amino acids. V lost 4 bases and J lost 5; bases outside the gene matches: 8. CDR3 sequence reads: CASSSYTGVHNEQFF. CDR3 sequence (DNA): TGTGCCAGCAGCTCATATACAGGGGTACACAATGAGCAGTTCTTC. Drawing the rest from reference TRBV7-8 and TRBJ2-1, the complete variable domain is GAGVSQSPRYKVAKRGQDVALRCDPISGHVSLFWYQQALGQGPEFLTYFQNEAQLDKSGLPSDRFFAERPEGSVSTLKIQRTQQEDSAVYLCASSSYTGVHNEQFFGPGTRLTVL.

The V call is TRBV27, the J call TRBJ2-7; D gene unclear. Trimming pared 3 bases from V and 6 bases from J, leaving 18 bases between. This CDR3 region has 15 residues. Germline V gene data show CDR1 as MNHEY and CDR2 as SMNVEV (reference sequence). CDR3: CASSFSMAAPIEQYF. For the CDR3, the DNA is TGTGCCAGCAGTTTTTCAATGGCCGCTCCCATCGAGCAGTACTTC.

The chain couples TRBV27 to TRBJ1-2, with TRBD1 matching over 10 bases. Germline V gives CDR1 MNHEY, CDR2 SMNVEV (reference sequence). J was trimmed by 6 bases and V by 5 bases; bases with no gene match: 6. The CDR3 length is 14 residues. The CDR3 loop reads CASSPLGQGDGYTF. The CDR3 DNA follows: TGTGCCAGCAGTCCACTCGGACAGGGGGATGGCTACACCTTC.

The V and J genes are TRBV7-2 and TRBJ2-2; 8 positions agree with TRBD2. The germline CDR1 and CDR2 sequences are SGHTA and FQGNSA. The CDR3 is made up of 17 amino acids. Germline trimming cut 5 bases from V and 1 base from J; bases unmatched to any gene: 9. CDR3 coding DNA: TGTGCCAGCAGCGCACGCCCGGGGGGGATGAACACCGGGGAGCTGTTTTTT. It encodes CASSARPGGMNTGELFF. Together with reference TRBV7-2 and TRBJ2-2, the CDR3 gives the full variable domain: GAGVSQSPSNKVTEKGKDVELRCDPISGHTALYWYRQSLGQGLEFLIYFQGNSAPDKSGLPSDRFSAERTGGSVSTLTIQRTQQEDSAVYLCASSARPGGMNTGELFFGEGSRLTVL.

The chain links TRBV4-1 to TRBJ1-4; 8 nucleotides agree with TRBD1. In germline, CDR1 is MGHRA, CDR2 YSYEKL. The CDR3 extends over 15 amino acids. After removal of 0 bases from V and 8 bases from J, the junction contained 5 bases not matched to a gene. CDR3 DNA: TGCGCCAGCAGCCAAGAGGACAGGGCTCGGGAAAAACTGTTTTTT. Encoded protein: CASSQEDRAREKLFF.

The rearrangement joins TRBV6-1 to TRBJ2-7; 7 positions agree with TRBD2. Germline lookup yields CDR1 MNHNS and CDR2 SASEGT. J lost 3 bases, V lost 8 bases, and 10 bases had no gene match. The CDR3 contains 14 residues. Here the CDR3 reads CASRRVGGGYEQYF. The DNA for the CDR3 is TGTGCCAGCCGACGGGTGGGGGGGGGCTACGAGCAGTACTTC.

This clone was observed once. This sequence joins TRBV2 and TRBJ2-2; tentative D call: TRBD2 (5 bases). The V end was cut by 6 bases, the J end by 5 bases, with 19 bases between. This CDR3 comprises 16 residues. Germline loops: CDR1 SNHLY, CDR2 FYNNEI. CDR3 protein: CASRESGRRWTGELFF. In DNA, the CDR3 is TGTGCCAGCAGGGAGAGTGGGCGGAGGTGGACCGGGGAGCTGTTTTTT.